Listed below are T cell receptor beta chains from one sample, sequenced in a study of PD-1 and CTLA-4 blockade in melanoma. Assay used: immunoSEQ multiplex PCR; TCRdb lists only in-frame clones, some missing. The sample holds 30,000 to 35,000 clones, roughly 90% seen once. The sequencing here drew on CD8+ T cells from peripheral blood, taken from a patient given anti-PD-1 treatment. The source is a human donor with melanoma. Both conserved end residues are part of each CDR3. A D gene is named only where the DNA matches it firmly. Expanded clones are given a class, and other clones once, few, many or no size at all.

clone_size: NA; d_call: NA; cdr3_length: 14; j_call: TRBJ2-2; v_call: TRBV24-1; cdr3_nt: TGTGCCACCAGTGAACCAGGGATATCAGGGGAGCTGTTTTTT; cdr3_aa: CATSEPGISGELFF
clone_size: NA; d_call: NA; cdr3_length: 15; j_call: TRBJ2-3; v_call: TRBV21-1; cdr3_nt: TGTGCCAGCAGCAAGTCCAAGGAAAACACAGATACGCAGTATTTT; cdr3_aa: CASSKSKENTDTQYF
clone_size: NA; d_call: NA; cdr3_length: 14; j_call: TRBJ2-3; v_call: TRBV7-8; cdr3_nt: TGTGCCAGCAGCTCCGGGTTGGGCACAGATACGCAGTATTTT; cdr3_aa: CASSSGLGTDTQYF
clone_size: once; d_call: NA; cdr3_length: 17; j_call: TRBJ2-6; v_call: TRBV28; cdr3_nt: TGTGCCAGCAGTTTGGAGCCGGGGTTCTCTGGGGCCAACGTCCTGACTTTC; cdr3_aa: CASSLEPGFSGANVLTF
clone_size: NA; d_call: NA; cdr3_length: 11; j_call: TRBJ2-3; v_call: TRBV18; cdr3_nt: TGTGCCAGCTCTAGCACAGATACGCAGTATTTT; cdr3_aa: CASSSTDTQYF
clone_size: NA; d_call: NA; cdr3_length: 12; j_call: TRBJ2-7; v_call: TRBV29-1; cdr3_nt: TGCAGCGTTGAACAGGAGCACTACGAGCAGTACTTC; cdr3_aa: CSVEQEHYEQYF
clone_size: NA; d_call: NA; cdr3_length: 15; j_call: TRBJ1-1; v_call: TRBV6-5; cdr3_nt: TGTGCCAGCAGCCAAACAAGTAACATGAACACTGAAGCTTTCTTT; cdr3_aa: CASSQTSNMNTEAFF
clone_size: NA; d_call: NA; cdr3_length: 14; j_call: TRBJ2-7; v_call: TRBV6-5; cdr3_nt: TGTGCCAGCAGCTCGGGACGAAACTCCTACGAGCAGTACTTC; cdr3_aa: CASSSGRNSYEQYF
clone_size: NA; d_call: NA; cdr3_length: 10; j_call: TRBJ2-5; v_call: TRBV6-5; cdr3_nt: TGTGCCAGCCGGGCTGAGACCCAGTACTTC; cdr3_aa: CASRAETQYF
clone_size: NA; d_call: TRBD2; cdr3_length: 18; j_call: TRBJ2-3; v_call: TRBV7-9; cdr3_nt: TGTGCCAGCAGCCCCCCGGTGGCTAGCGGTCCTGAGAGCGATACGCAGTATTTT; cdr3_aa: CASSPPVASGPESDTQYF
clone_size: NA; d_call: NA; cdr3_length: 15; j_call: TRBJ1-1; v_call: TRBV7-5; cdr3_nt: TGTGCCAGAAGCATACGACAGGGGATGAACACTGAAGCTTTCTTT; cdr3_aa: CARSIRQGMNTEAFF
clone_size: NA; d_call: TRBD2; cdr3_length: 16; j_call: TRBJ2-1; v_call: TRBV24-1; cdr3_nt: TGTGCCACCAGTGGGACTAGCGGGAGCTCCTACAATGAGCAGTTCTTC; cdr3_aa: CATSGTSGSSYNEQFF
clone_size: NA; d_call: NA; cdr3_length: 18; j_call: TRBJ1-5; v_call: TRBV3-1/TRBV3-2; cdr3_nt: TGTGCCAGCAGCCAAGGGGGAGAGTTCAGGGTTAGCAATCAGCCCCAGCATTTT; cdr3_aa: CASSQGGEFRVSNQPQHF
clone_size: NA; d_call: NA; cdr3_length: 12; j_call: TRBJ2-7; v_call: TRBV11-3; cdr3_nt: TGTGCCAGCAGCTTAGATCCCAACGAGCAGTACTTC; cdr3_aa: CASSLDPNEQYF
clone_size: NA; d_call: NA; cdr3_length: 13; j_call: TRBJ2-3; v_call: TRBV13; cdr3_nt: TGTGCCAGCAGCTCCGGGCCTTCAGATACGCAGTATTTT; cdr3_aa: CASSSGPSDTQYF
clone_size: NA; d_call: NA; cdr3_length: 11; j_call: TRBJ1-2; v_call: TRBV5-6; cdr3_nt: TGTGCCAGCAGACACGCGTATGGCTACACCTTC; cdr3_aa: CASRHAYGYTF
clone_size: once; d_call: NA; cdr3_length: 15; j_call: TRBJ2-6; v_call: TRBV29-1; cdr3_nt: TGCAGCGTTGAAGTCGTGAGCTCTGGGGCCAACGTCCTGACTTTC; cdr3_aa: CSVEVVSSGANVLTF
clone_size: few; d_call: NA; cdr3_length: 16; j_call: TRBJ1-3; v_call: TRBV4-1; cdr3_nt: TGCGCCAGCAGCCAGGATGCGGGGGACTCTGGAAACACCATATATTTT; cdr3_aa: CASSQDAGDSGNTIYF
clone_size: NA; d_call: NA; cdr3_length: 16; j_call: TRBJ2-1; v_call: TRBV3-1/TRBV3-2; cdr3_nt: TGTGCCAGCAGCCAAGATGAGGCTAATTCCTACAATGAGCAGTTCTTC; cdr3_aa: CASSQDEANSYNEQFF
clone_size: NA; d_call: TRBD2; cdr3_length: 15; j_call: TRBJ2-4; v_call: TRBV3-1/TRBV3-2; cdr3_nt: TGTGCCAGCAGCCAGTGGACTAGCGAGAAAAACATTCAGTACTTC; cdr3_aa: CASSQWTSEKNIQYF
clone_size: NA; d_call: TRBD1; cdr3_length: 13; j_call: TRBJ2-1; v_call: TRBV7-9; cdr3_nt: TGTGCCAGCAGCCCTGGACAGGGAACGGAGCAGTTCTTC; cdr3_aa: CASSPGQGTEQFF
clone_size: NA; d_call: NA; cdr3_length: 16; j_call: TRBJ2-1; v_call: TRBV13; cdr3_nt: TGTGCCAGCAGCTTAGGCCTCCAGGGAGACTACAATGAGCAGTTCTTC; cdr3_aa: CASSLGLQGDYNEQFF
clone_size: NA; d_call: NA; cdr3_length: 15; j_call: TRBJ1-6; v_call: TRBV27; cdr3_nt: TGTGCCAGCAAATCGGAGGAGTCCTATAATTCACCCCTCCACTTT; cdr3_aa: CASKSEESYNSPLHF
clone_size: once; d_call: NA; cdr3_length: 13; j_call: TRBJ1-1; v_call: TRBV5-1; cdr3_nt: TGCGCCAGCAGCCCTACTGAGGGCACTGAAGCTTTCTTT; cdr3_aa: CASSPTEGTEAFF
clone_size: NA; d_call: TRBD2; cdr3_length: 17; j_call: TRBJ2-3; v_call: TRBV7-6; cdr3_nt: TGTGCCAGCAGCTTAGTCACTAGCGGGAACCCCACAGATACGCAGTATTTT; cdr3_aa: CASSLVTSGNPTDTQYF
clone_size: NA; d_call: NA; cdr3_length: 12; j_call: TRBJ2-7; v_call: TRBV7-9; cdr3_nt: TGTGCCAGCAGCTTAGGGACCTACGAGCAGTACTTC; cdr3_aa: CASSLGTYEQYF
clone_size: NA; d_call: TRBD1; cdr3_length: 15; j_call: TRBJ2-3; v_call: TRBV11-2; cdr3_nt: TGTGCCAGCAGCACGGACAGGGGAGGCACAGATACGCAGTATTTT; cdr3_aa: CASSTDRGGTDTQYF
clone_size: NA; d_call: NA; cdr3_length: 14; j_call: TRBJ1-6; v_call: TRBV20-1; cdr3_nt: TGCAGTGCTAGTGTGACAGTACCAAATTCACCCCTCCACTTT; cdr3_aa: CSASVTVPNSPLHF
clone_size: NA; d_call: TRBD1; cdr3_length: 18; j_call: TRBJ1-5; v_call: TRBV28; cdr3_nt: TGTGCCAGCAGTCCGACAGGGGGCTTTGTTCGGGGCAATCAGCCCCAGCATTTT; cdr3_aa: CASSPTGGFVRGNQPQHF
clone_size: NA; d_call: NA; cdr3_length: 16; j_call: TRBJ2-1; v_call: TRBV5-1; cdr3_nt: TGCGCCAGCAGCCAGGCGGGGCACGCAAGGGCCAATGAGCAGTTCTTC; cdr3_aa: CASSQAGHARANEQFF
clone_size: NA; d_call: NA; cdr3_length: 14; j_call: TRBJ1-1; v_call: TRBV14; cdr3_nt: TGTGCCAGCAGCCAAGCTTCCAGGAACACTGAAGCTTTCTTT; cdr3_aa: CASSQASRNTEAFF
clone_size: NA; d_call: TRBD2; cdr3_length: 15; j_call: TRBJ2-7; v_call: TRBV7-3; cdr3_nt: TGTGCCAGCAGCTTACTAGCGGGAGGTAGCTACGAGCAGTACTTC; cdr3_aa: CASSLLAGGSYEQYF
clone_size: NA; d_call: NA; cdr3_length: 13; j_call: TRBJ1-2; v_call: TRBV5-8; cdr3_nt: TGTGCCAGCAGCTTGGAGAGGATCTCATACCCCACCTTC; cdr3_aa: CASSLERISYPTF
clone_size: NA; d_call: TRBD1; cdr3_length: 14; j_call: TRBJ2-7; v_call: TRBV29-1; cdr3_nt: TGCAGCGTTGAAGATCGGGACAGAGCCTACGAGCAGTACTTC; cdr3_aa: CSVEDRDRAYEQYF
clone_size: NA; d_call: TRBD1; cdr3_length: 14; j_call: TRBJ1-1; v_call: TRBV30; cdr3_nt: TGTGCCTGGAGTTCCGGACAGGGGGGCACTGAAGCTTTCTTT; cdr3_aa: CAWSSGQGGTEAFF
clone_size: NA; d_call: NA; cdr3_length: 11; j_call: TRBJ1-1; v_call: TRBV28; cdr3_nt: TGTGCCAGCAGTTTAACCACTGAAGCTTTCTTT; cdr3_aa: CASSLTTEAFF
clone_size: NA; d_call: TRBD1; cdr3_length: 15; j_call: TRBJ2-5; v_call: TRBV13; cdr3_nt: TGTGCCAGCAGCTTATATGAGAGGGGGCTAGAGACCCAGTACTTC; cdr3_aa: CASSLYERGLETQYF
clone_size: NA; d_call: TRBD1; cdr3_length: 15; j_call: TRBJ2-5; v_call: TRBV24-1; cdr3_nt: TGTGCCACCAGTGACCTTACAGGGGCGGCTGAGACCCAGTACTTC; cdr3_aa: CATSDLTGAAETQYF
clone_size: NA; d_call: NA; cdr3_length: 11; j_call: TRBJ1-1; v_call: TRBV30; cdr3_nt: TGTGCCTGGGTGGCGGGGACTGAAGCTTTCTTT; cdr3_aa: CAWVAGTEAFF
clone_size: NA; d_call: TRBD1; cdr3_length: 13; j_call: TRBJ2-7; v_call: TRBV28; cdr3_nt: TGTGCCAGCAGTTTGGGACAGGGGCAAGAGCAGTACTTC; cdr3_aa: CASSLGQGQEQYF
clone_size: NA; d_call: NA; cdr3_length: 11; j_call: TRBJ2-5; v_call: TRBV25-1; cdr3_nt: TGTGCCAGCAGTGATCTTTGGACCCAGTACTTC; cdr3_aa: CASSDLWTQYF
clone_size: NA; d_call: TRBD1; cdr3_length: 12; j_call: TRBJ2-1; v_call: TRBV28; cdr3_nt: TGTGCCAGCAGTGTACAGGGGGCCGAGCAGTTCTTC; cdr3_aa: CASSVQGAEQFF
clone_size: NA; d_call: NA; cdr3_length: 13; j_call: TRBJ1-2; v_call: TRBV6-5; cdr3_nt: TGTGCCAGCAGCCCGGTGGGGAACTATGGCTACACCTTC; cdr3_aa: CASSPVGNYGYTF
clone_size: NA; d_call: TRBD2; cdr3_length: 13; j_call: TRBJ2-7; v_call: TRBV7-9; cdr3_nt: TGTGCCAGCAGCTTTACTAGCGGTTACGAGCAGTACTTC; cdr3_aa: CASSFTSGYEQYF